What follows are 30 T cell receptor beta chains derived from one specimen sequenced in a study of response to subunit inactivated influenza vaccine. Each CDR3 protein gets one entry after TCRdb re-called the RT-PCR reads with MiXCR. Altogether fewer than 400,000 distinct CDR3 sequences are present, around a fifth being singletons, with the ten largest covering around 9.6%. Here the sequenced sample was PBMCs from blood, taken about 20 months after vaccination. The source of these receptors is a man between 50 and 75 years old who received an inactivated influenza vaccine.

The rearrangement uses TRBV21-1 and TRBJ2-7; TRBD1 is the table's D call and was not checked against the DNA. TRBV21-1 is given as a pseudogene. The CDR3 runs to 18 residues. CDR3 DNA sequence: TGTGCCAGCAGCCCAGGTCAGGGGAGGAGGGTGCCCGCCTACGAGCAGTACTTC. Amino acid sequence: CASSPGQGRRVPAYEQYF.

The V and J genes are TRBV20-1 and TRBJ1-2, with 10 positions matching TRBD1. This CDR3 has 17 amino acids. After removal of 5 bases from V and 5 bases from J, the junction contained 17 bases not matched to a gene. Germline V gene lookup returns CDR1 DFQATT and CDR2 SNEGSKA (reference sequence). The CDR3 DNA sequence: TGCAGTGCTTCGGGTGTTCCCGGGACAGGGGAAGGGTATGGCTACACCTTC. Amino acid sequence: CSASGVPGTGEGYGYTF.

This clonotype has just a few counts. The chain links TRBV5-6 to TRBJ1-1; D remains unclear. The CDR3 totals 16 residues. Germline lookup yields CDR1 SGHDT and CDR2 YYEEEE. The V end lost 1 base, the J end lost 1 base, and 14 bases lay between the germline ends. The CDR3: CASSLFGAAGNTEAFF. As DNA, the CDR3 is TGTGCCAGCAGCTTGTTTGGAGCAGCTGGGAACACTGAAGCTTTCTTT. Complete variable domain (other parts from reference TRBV5-6 and TRBJ1-1): DAGVTQSPTHLIKTRGQQVTLRCSPKSGHDTVSWYQQALGQGPQFIFQYYEEEERQRGNFPDRFSGHQFPNYSSELNVNALLLGDSALYLCASSLFGAAGNTEAFFGQGTRLTVV.

The rearrangement joins TRBV29-1 to TRBJ1-1; D remains ambiguous. Germline-derived CDR1 and CDR2 are SQVTM and ANQGSEA. The CDR3 runs 14 residues. The V end was cut by 5 bases, the J end by 0 bases, with 13 bases between. CDR3 protein: CSVQRGTMNTEAFF. The CDR3 nucleotides are TGCAGCGTTCAGCGGGGTACTATGAACACTGAAGCTTTCTTT.

The table lists this clonotype with many counts. The V and J genes are TRBV11-2 and TRBJ1-2; TRBD1 matches 9 bases. Germline loops: CDR1 SGHAT, CDR2 FQNNGV. This CDR3 has 15 amino acids. V was pared by 1 base and J by 5 bases, with 5 bases of the junction left unmatched. CDR3 sequence (DNA): TGTGCCAGCAGCTTAGTTTGGGGACAGGGTTATGGCTACACCTTC. Protein sequence: CASSLVWGQGYGYTF.

This clonotype has more than one count but fewer than ten. The rearrangement uses TRBV7-2 and TRBJ1-4; 7 bases align to TRBD1. The germline CDR1 and CDR2 sequences are SGHTA and FQGNSA. The V and J ends lost 2 bases and 8 bases, in that order; junction bases with no gene match: 5. The CDR3 is 14 residues long. CDR3 DNA sequence: TGTGCCAGCAGCTTAACTGGGACAGTCGAAAAACTGTTTTTT. Protein product: CASSLTGTVEKLFF.

The genes are TRBV4-3 and TRBJ2-6, with 7 bases aligning to TRBD1. Per germline, CDR1 LGHNA and CDR2 YSLEER. This CDR3 is 16 amino acids long. Trimming cost V 1 base and J 0 bases; bases outside gene matches: 0. CDR3 in amino acids: CASSQAGGSGANVLTF. DNA of the CDR3: TGCGCCAGCAGCCAAGCAGGGGGCTCTGGGGCCAACGTCCTGACTTTC.

This chain links TRBV20-1 with TRBJ2-2, with 11 bases lining up with TRBD2. Trimming cost V 6 bases and J 5 bases; bases outside gene matches: 5. The CDR3 has 14 residues. Germline V gene lookup returns CDR1 DFQATT and CDR2 SNEGSKA (reference sequence). CDR3 region: CSATTSGTTGELFF. CDR3 nucleotides: TGCAGTGCCACGACTAGCGGGACGACCGGGGAGCTGTTTTTT.

This clonotype was counted at least ten times. V is TRBV5-1 and J is TRBJ1-3; the D gene is possibly TRBD1 (5 bases). The CDR3 is 16 amino acids. Trimming took 4 bases from V and 0 from J, leaving 14 bases between them. Germline V gives CDR1 SGHRS, CDR2 YFSETQ. In nucleotides, the CDR3 is TGCGCCAGCAGCCGCGCCGACAGAAACTCTGGAAACACCATATATTTT. Translating gives CASSRADRNSGNTIYF.

The chain employs TRBV7-2 and TRBJ2-7; D unclear. The end of the DNA aligns better with TRBJ2-5, so the J call may be wrong. In germline, CDR1 is SGHTA, CDR2 FQGNSA. The CDR3 covers 12 residues. CDR3 in amino acids: CASSPVMGTQYF. CDR3 coding DNA: TGTGCCAGCAGCCCGGTTATGGGGACCCAGTACTTC.

The chain recombines TRBV6-2 or TRBV6-3 with TRBJ2-2; D unresolved. Per the germline V gene, CDR1 is MNHEY and CDR2 is SVGEGT. Deletions cut 4 bases from V and 4 bases from J, with 13 bases between. The CDR3 sequence is 15 residues long. CDR3 in DNA: TGTGCCAGCAGTTCCGATGCGGTGGGCACCGGGGAGCTGTTTTTT. This sequence encodes CASSSDAVGTGELFF.

The rearrangement uses TRBV6-5 and TRBJ2-5, with TRBD1 matching 8 bases. J gave up 6 bases and V 1 base, and 7 bases lay outside the gene matches. Germline V CDR1 and CDR2: MNHEY, SVGAGI. CDR3 length: 15 amino acids. The CDR3 is CASSYLGQDAKTQYF. The CDR3 DNA is TGTGCCAGCAGTTACTTGGGACAGGATGCAAAGACCCAGTACTTC.

This clonotype has more than one count but fewer than ten. The rearrangement uses TRBV5-1 and TRBJ2-3; D gene ambiguous. Trimming took off 4 bases at V and 0 bases at J, with 9 bases between the two ends. Germline V gene lookup returns CDR1 SGHRS and CDR2 YFSETQ. This CDR3 spans 14 amino acids. In DNA form, the CDR3 reads TGCGCCAGCAGCACAACGTCTAGCACAGATACGCAGTATTTT. Amino acids: CASSTTSSTDTQYF.

This clonotype occurred a few times. A much more abundant neighbour one base away suggests this may be a read error. The chain joins TRBV7-9 to TRBJ1-1, with D uncertain. The germline V gene encodes CDR1 SEHNR and CDR2 FQNEAQ (reference sequence). Trimming left V 5 bases short and J 4 bases short, with 14 bases between. This CDR3 spans 14 amino acids. CDR3 in amino acids: CASSVRGPPTEAFF. In DNA, the CDR3 is TGTGCCAGCAGCGTGCGAGGCCCACCCACTGAAGCTTTCTTT.

This clonotype was seen a single time. This chain joins TRBV2 and TRBJ2-7; D is unresolved. V was trimmed by 2 bases and J by 6 bases, leaving 14 bases between them. Germline CDR1 and CDR2: SNHLY and FYNNEI. The CDR3 runs to 14 residues. CDR3 nucleotides: TGTGCCAGCAGTGAATTGGGTGTTCAACGCGAGCAGTACTTC. Amino acid sequence: CASSELGVQREQYF.

This clonotype has at least ten counts. The chain recombines TRBV9 with TRBJ2-7; weak D call: TRBD2 (6 bases). The CDR3 totals 14 residues. CDR1 and CDR2 (germline): SGDLS, YYNGEE. The V and J ends lost 4 bases and 1 base respectively, with 12 bases between them. The CDR3 sequence is CASSPGTESYEQYF. CDR3 nucleotides: TGTGCCAGCAGCCCCGGGACTGAATCCTACGAGCAGTACTTC.

This clonotype was counted only a few times. V usage is TRBV2 and J usage is TRBJ2-1; 8 bases agree with TRBD1. The CDR3 totals 15 residues. Germline CDR1 is SNHLY and CDR2 is FYNNEI. V shed 1 base, J shed 1 base, and the junction held 0 bases outside the gene matches. The CDR3, as DNA: TGTGCCAGCAGTGAAGGGACAGGGTCCTACAATGAGCAGTTCTTC. Translating it yields CASSEGTGSYNEQFF.

The chain uses TRBV4-1 and TRBJ2-7, with D possibly TRBD1 on 5 matching bases. V dropped 3 bases and J dropped 5 bases, with 20 bases sitting between them. The CDR3 consists of 16 residues. Germline V gene data show CDR1 as MGHRA and CDR2 as YSYEKL. CDR3 residues: CASSHFSGQVADEQYF. CDR3 sequence (DNA): TGCGCCAGCAGCCACTTCTCAGGGCAGGTGGCCGACGAGCAGTACTTC.

The chain carries TRBV27 and TRBJ2-7; D uncertain. The CDR3 has 13 residues. V lost 4 bases to trimming and J lost 7 bases, with 14 bases between them. The germline V gene has CDR1 MNHEY and CDR2 SMNVEV (reference sequence). CDR3 in DNA: TGTGCCAGCAGTTCCAGACAACGTGGGGAGCAGTACTTC. Translated, it gives CASSSRQRGEQYF.

The chain carries TRBV5-1 and TRBJ2-7, with no clear D. The V end lost 0 bases, the J end lost 6 bases, and 4 bases lay between the germline ends. CDR3 size: 11 residues. CDR1 SGHRS and CDR2 YFSETQ come from the germline V gene. The CDR3, as DNA: TGCGCCAGCAGCTTGGAGCGCGAGCAGTACTTC. This codes for CASSLEREQYF. Full variable domain (remainder filled in from reference TRBV5-1 and TRBJ2-7): KAGVTQTPRYLIKTRGQQVTLSCSPISGHRSVSWYQQTPGQGLQFLFEYFSETQRNKGNFPGRFSGRQFSNSRSEMNVSTLELGDSALYLCASSLEREQYFGPGTRLTVT.

The chain is built from TRBV2 and TRBJ2-5, with TRBD2 identical over 12 bases. The CDR3 consists of 15 residues. V lost 6 bases and J lost 4; bases outside the gene matches: 6. The germline V gene encodes CDR1 SNHLY and CDR2 FYNNEI. CDR3 loop: CASRLAGGGPETQYF. CDR3 sequence (DNA): TGTGCCAGCAGGCTAGCGGGAGGGGGTCCAGAGACCCAGTACTTC.

This clonotype was counted only a few times. The genes are TRBV7-2 and TRBJ2-3, with D perhaps matching TRBD1 (6 bases). Germline V gene lookup returns CDR1 SGHTA and CDR2 FQGNSA. The CDR3 is 16 residues long. Trimming shortened V by 2 bases and J by 2 bases, and 14 bases separated the two germline ends. The CDR3 here is CASSLNWGLNTDTQYF. CDR3 in DNA: TGTGCCAGCAGCTTAAATTGGGGGCTAAACACAGATACGCAGTATTTT.

The genes are TRBV20-1 and TRBJ1-2, with 9 nucleotides matching TRBD1. J gave up 5 bases and V 1 base, and 20 bases lay outside the gene matches. This CDR3 is built from 19 residues. CDR1 is DFQATT and CDR2 is SNEGSKA in the germline V gene (reference sequence). This CDR3 reads CSARGPPGQGGGRAYGYTF. CDR3 DNA sequence: TGCAGTGCTAGAGGGCCGCCGGGACAGGGAGGGGGGCGCGCGTATGGCTACACCTTC.

The rearrangement links TRBV18 to TRBJ2-1, with 10 bases that match TRBD1. V shed 0 bases, J shed 8 bases, and the junction held 4 bases outside the gene matches. CDR1 is KGHSH and CDR2 is LQKENI in the germline V gene. This CDR3 has 15 amino acids. The CDR3 nucleotides are TGTGCCAGCTCACCACCCGGACAGGGGGACCATGAGCAGTTCTTC. Protein: CASSPPGQGDHEQFF.

This chain links TRBV29-1 with TRBJ2-1; 10 bases line up with TRBD1. Germline trimming cut 8 bases from V and 5 bases from J; bases unmatched to any gene: 3. Germline CDR1 SQVTM, CDR2 ANQGSEA. This CDR3 spans 12 amino acids. The CDR3 DNA sequence: TGCAGCAAAGGGACAGGGGACAATGAGCAGTTCTTC. It specifies CSKGTGDNEQFF.

This clonotype occurred a few times. The CDR3 reads CASSSPRGGGAFF. The CDR3 nucleotides are TGTGCCAGCAGTTCCCCACGGGGCGGCGGAGCTTTCTTT. The J gene is TRBJ1-1, the V gene TRBV6-5, with D possibly matching TRBD1 (5 bases). CDR1 MNHEY and CDR2 SVGAGI come from the germline V gene. With 4 bases removed from V and 10 bases from J, the gap between germline ends came to 16 bases. The CDR3 length is 13 residues.

This chain connects TRBV5-5 to TRBJ2-2; D is uncertain. Between the trimmed V and J ends, which lost 2 bases and 2 bases, there was a span of 16 bases. The germline CDR1 and CDR2 sequences are SGHKS and YYEKEE (reference sequence). The CDR3 is made up of 17 amino acids. CDR3 protein: CASSLIVLGPNTGELFF. The CDR3 DNA reads as TGTGCCAGCAGCTTAATTGTTTTGGGTCCTAACACCGGGGAGCTGTTTTTT. Using reference TRBV5-5 and TRBJ2-2 for the parts outside the CDR3, the full variable domain is DAGVTQSPTHLIKTRGQQVTLRCSPISGHKSVSWYQQVLGQGPQFIFQYYEKEERGRGNFPDRFSARQFPNYSSELNVNALLLGDSALYLCASSLIVLGPNTGELFFGEGSRLTVL.

This clonotype is a singleton in its sample. This rearrangement joins TRBV29-1 to TRBJ2-1; 14 bases are shared with TRBD2. Losses at the gene ends were 4 bases for V and 6 bases for J; bases not matched to a gene: 5. Germline loops: CDR1 SQVTM, CDR2 ANQGSEA. The CDR3 totals 15 residues. The CDR3 is CSVAGLAGVFNEQFF. The CDR3 region has the DNA TGCAGCGTTGCGGGACTAGCGGGAGTCTTCAATGAGCAGTTCTTC.

The rearrangement uses TRBV7-6 and TRBJ1-1; 10 positions match TRBD1. CDR3 length: 14 residues. Germline trimming cut 4 bases from V and 4 bases from J; bases unmatched to any gene: 3. Germline V gene sequence: CDR1 SGHVS, CDR2 FNYEAQ. The CDR3: CASSSRTGGTEAFF. The CDR3 nucleotides read TGTGCCAGCAGCTCAAGGACAGGGGGCACTGAAGCTTTCTTT.

The chain employs TRBV20-1 and TRBJ2-1, with 14 bases aligning to TRBD2. CDR3 length equals 18 residues. The germline V gene has CDR1 DFQATT and CDR2 SNEGSKA (reference sequence). J gave up 6 bases and V 5 bases, and 15 bases lay outside the gene matches. Written as DNA, the CDR3 is TGCAGTGCTGACCGGACTAGCGGGGGGATCGGGGGTCTCAATGAGCAGTTCTTC. Translation gives CSADRTSGGIGGLNEQFF.